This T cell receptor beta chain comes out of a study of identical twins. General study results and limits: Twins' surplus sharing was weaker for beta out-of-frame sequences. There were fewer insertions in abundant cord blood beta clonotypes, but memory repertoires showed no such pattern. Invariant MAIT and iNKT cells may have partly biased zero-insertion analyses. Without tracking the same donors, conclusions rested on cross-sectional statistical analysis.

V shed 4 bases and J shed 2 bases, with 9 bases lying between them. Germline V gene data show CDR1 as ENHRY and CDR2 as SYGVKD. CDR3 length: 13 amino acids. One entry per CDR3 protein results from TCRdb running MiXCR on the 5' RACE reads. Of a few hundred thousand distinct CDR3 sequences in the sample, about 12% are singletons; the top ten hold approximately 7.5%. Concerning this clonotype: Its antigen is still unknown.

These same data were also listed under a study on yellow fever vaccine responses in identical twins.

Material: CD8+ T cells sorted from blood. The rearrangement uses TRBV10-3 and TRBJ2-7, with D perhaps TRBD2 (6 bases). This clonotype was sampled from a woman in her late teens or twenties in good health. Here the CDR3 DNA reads TGTGCCATCAGTGCACCGGGGGCCTACGAGCAGTACGTC. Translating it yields CAISAPGAYEQYV.